This T cell receptor beta chain was sequenced in a study of vaccination and CD4 T cells after COVID-19 (dated by TCRdb to between 2021 and 2022). About the investigation overall: Every convalescent patient had a positive nasal swab PCR test for SARS-CoV-2, with mild disease in nine or ten patients and severe disease in one. As controls, cultures received a CEFX viral epitope pool (the positive control), an HIV-1 Nef peptide pool (the negative control), or no peptide at all. For stimulating the cultures, overlapping spike peptide pools were used, derived from SARS-CoV-2 as well as from the common cold coronaviruses HCoV-NL63, HCoV-OC43 and HCoV-229E. Post-COVID blood samples were collected from convalescent patients a median of approximately 93 days after diagnosis, with a range of roughly 30 to 161 days. The spike-specific CD4+ TCR repertoire was compared before and after mRNA vaccination in approximately 9 COVID-19 convalescent patients and a few infection-naive healthy vaccine recipients. In the convalescent cohort there were six males and four females, among whom were two Hispanic individuals, seven Caucasians, two Asians and one multiracial person. Post-vaccine blood samples were taken a median of around 77 days after the second vaccine dose, with a range of 14 to 241 days. Each participant got two doses of either the Pfizer-BioNTech BNT162b2 vaccine (n=8) or the Moderna mRNA-1273 vaccine (n=2). Beyond this particular receptor, the publication reports: In convalescent patients, a median about 86% of post-vaccine SARS-CoV-2-reactive clones were detected only after vaccination, suggesting vaccine-specific priming. Relatively few convalescent patients were included in the study, and early timepoints after natural infection were not analyzed. Of the vaccine-specific clones found in convalescent patients, nearly all (304 of 307) were mono-reactive for SARS-CoV-2 spike instead of being cross-reactive with common cold coronaviruses. Although the median number of SARS-CoV-2-reactive clonotypes went up from around 20 after infection to around 39 after vaccination, the increase was not significant.

To prepare the library, PCR was applied. At the Johns Hopkins FTIC core, DNA from the cultured CD4+ T cells underwent TCR sequencing with the Oncomine TCR Beta short-read assay. Genomic DNA was extracted from the cultured CD4+ T cells with the QIAamp micro DNA kit. Oncomine TCR Beta libraries from cultured CD4+ T cells were pooled using unique dual indexes and sequenced on an Illumina iSeq 100. In the source study's methods: Non-productive sequences were removed, and CDR3s not starting with C, not ending with F or W, or shorter than 7 amino acids were discarded. The MANAFEST web application was used to identify antigen-specific clonotypes by comparing peptide-stimulated wells against reference wells and other culture wells. An FDR below 0.05, an odds ratio above 5, and a productive frequency above 0.1% in at least two of three replicate wells were required for clones to be considered positive. A clonotype was classed as cross-reactive if the clonotype showed significant expansion both in SARS-CoV-2 spike wells and in at least one common cold coronavirus spike condition. CDR3 homology was assessed with Levenshtein distances (stringdist) and unrooted phylogenetic trees (ape) in R version 3.6.1. TCRdb itself trimmed the public reads at Q25 with fastp, ran MiXCR and retained productive beta chains. Each CDR3 protein gets just one entry, which takes the most common genes and DNA from the rows behind it. TCRdb's processing, not the authors', yielded these V and J calls. The sample has under 7,000 distinct CDR3 sequences on record, more than 25% of them singletons. The ten largest clones represent less than 14% of the sample.

This clonotype is considered medium-sized (0.01 to 0.1%). Its antigen remains unidentified. No much larger clone is present one base from it, and per-base qualities are unavailable. This sample's treatment or condition label indicates: 10-day PBMC culture with coronavirus spike peptide pools or control peptides (ViraFEST assay). The study used the ViraFEST assay, which expanded antigen-specific T cells with peptide pools and then identified expanded clonotypes by TCR sequencing. The convalescent patients' positive SARS-CoV-2 PCR tests fell between March and December 2020, which was before the Alpha, Beta and Delta variants emerged in the United States. Each well held millions of PBMCs cultured with roughly 10 ug/ml peptide pools in IMDM containing around 5.5% human AB serum and roughly 9.3 IU/ml IL-2. Half of the culture medium was replaced with fresh IL-2-containing medium on days 3 and 7. CD4+ T cells were isolated after around 11 days of culture through negative selection using the EasySep CD4+ T cell isolation kit. Ficoll-Paque Plus gradient centrifugation was used to isolate PBMCs from whole blood, and the isolated PBMCs were then either used fresh or cryopreserved at -140C. In general, triplicate wells were set up for every culture condition.

The specimen comprised CD4+ T cells from blood, cultured in vitro, sampled after SARS-CoV-2 vaccination. This receptor was obtained from a human donor who had recovered from COVID-19.

This receptor has the CDR3 CASSRQDFGPLHF. The DNA sequence reads TGTGCCAGCAGCCGACAGGACTTCGGACCCCTCCACTTT. The chain uses TRBV14 and TRBJ1-6; a tentative D call is TRBD1 (6 bases match). CDR1 and CDR2 (SGHDN, FVKESK) derive from the germline V gene. V drops 4 bases and J drops 12 bases, leaving 13 bases in between. The CDR3 runs 13 residues from the cysteine to the phenylalanine. The CDR3 DNA has 39 bases and is translated from base 1.